Below are 15 T cell receptor beta chains sequenced from a single sample in a study of Graves' ophthalmopathy and Graves' hyperthyroidism (dated by TCRdb to 2016 to 2019). Sequenced using an Illumina HiSeq 2000. For repertoire sequencing, TCR beta CDR3 regions were amplified from RNA transcripts. The first round was an RT-PCR using HTBI primers with the Qiagen OneStep RT-PCR kit, and this first round was followed by a second-round multiplex PCR, then size selection and purification. TCRdb reprocessing: public reads trimmed at Q25 with fastp, clones called with MiXCR, in-frame beta chains kept. Each entry is one CDR3 protein sequence, shown with its most common DNA and genes. This sample gives over a million distinct CDR3 sequences in total; about two fifths of them show up just once. The top ten clonotypes cover around 10% of the sample. Sequencing used peripheral blood or thyroid tissue (not recorded which). Receptor source: an adult man with Graves' hyperthyroidism.

This clonotype was counted ten times or more. V usage is TRBV9 and J usage is TRBJ2-2; D gene uncertain. V shed 0 bases and J shed 7 bases, with 10 bases lying between them. Germline V lookup: CDR1 SGDLS, CDR2 YYNGEE. CDR3 length: 14 residues. The CDR3 DNA sequence: TGTGCCAGCAGCGTAGGGGCAGGTCTCGGGGAGCTGTTTTTT. Amino acid sequence: CASSVGAGLGELFF.

The chain is built from TRBV7-2 and TRBJ2-7, with 7 bases aligning to TRBD2. The J segment lost 3 bases and the V segment lost 1 base, leaving 6 bases of the junction unmatched. This CDR3 contains 15 residues. In germline, CDR1 is SGHTA, CDR2 FQGNSA. The CDR3, as DNA: TGTGCCAGCAGCTTAGATCGCGGGAGTAACTACGAGCAGTACTTC. Residues: CASSLDRGSNYEQYF. Based on the CDR3 plus reference TRBV7-2 and TRBJ2-7, the full variable domain is GAGVSQSPSNKVTEKGKDVELRCDPISGHTALYWYRQSLGQGLEFLIYFQGNSAPDKSGLPSDRFSAERTGGSVSTLTIQRTQQEDSAVYLCASSLDRGSNYEQYFGPGTRLTVT.

This clonotype has at least ten counts. J is TRBJ1-5 and V is TRBV12-3 or TRBV12-4; the D is unclear. V shed 5 bases and J shed 4 bases, with 12 bases lying between them. There are 14 residues in the CDR3. CDR3 in DNA: TGTGCCAGCAGTGGGAGGACCCTTAATCAGCCCCAGCATTTT. Residues: CASSGRTLNQPQHF.

This clonotype has just a few counts. The chain carries TRBV3-1 and TRBJ1-2, with 7 bases fitting TRBD1. CDR3 size: 15 residues. The V segment lost 0 bases and the J segment 4 bases; nucleotides outside the gene matches: 5. From germline, CDR1 is LGHDT and CDR2 YNNKEL (reference sequence). In DNA, the CDR3 is TGTGCCAGCAGCCAAGATAGGGGACAGAGCTATGGCTACACCTTC. It codes for CASSQDRGQSYGYTF. Full variable domain (remainder filled in from reference TRBV3-1 and TRBJ1-2): DTAVSQTPKYLVTQMGNDKSIKCEQNLGHDTMYWYKQDSKKFLKIMFSYNNKELIINETVPNRFSPKSPDKAHLNLHINSLELGDSAVYFCASSQDRGQSYGYTFGSGTRLTVV.

This clonotype came up many times. V usage is TRBV5-6 and J usage is TRBJ2-5; no firm D call. With 3 bases removed from V and 5 bases from J, the gap between germline ends came to 8 bases. The CDR3 totals 12 residues. Germline CDR1 is SGHDT and CDR2 is YYEEEE. The CDR3 DNA sequence: TGTGCCAGCAGCTCCTTAGTGGAGACCCAGTACTTC. Translating gives CASSSLVETQYF.

The V and J genes are TRBV25-1 and TRBJ1-6, with a weak D call TRBD1 (6 bases). V lost 6 bases and J lost 0, with 21 bases in between. In germline, CDR1 is MGHDK, CDR2 SYGVNS. The CDR3 runs 19 residues. The CDR3 region is CASSTDHRTASSYNSPLHF. CDR3 sequence (DNA): TGTGCCAGCAGCACCGATCATCGGACAGCTAGCTCCTATAATTCACCCCTCCACTTT.

V usage is TRBV29-1 and J usage is TRBJ1-1; no firm D call. V lost 8 bases, J lost 0 bases, and 7 bases lay in between. CDR1 and CDR2 from the germline V gene are SQVTM and ANQGSEA. The CDR3 loop spans 11 amino acids. Written as DNA, the CDR3 is TGCAGCTTGGGTATGAACACTGAAGCTTTCTTT. Its protein product is CSLGMNTEAFF.

CDR3 nucleotide sequence: TGTGCCAGCAGTTCGGACCCCCTCAGAGGTGAAGCTTTCTTT. Translation gives CASSSDPLRGEAFF. The chain uses TRBV7-9 and TRBJ1-1; no reliable D call. Germline V gene sequence: CDR1 SEHNR, CDR2 FQNEAQ (reference sequence). The V end lost 6 bases, the J end lost 7 bases, and 18 bases lay between the germline ends. This CDR3 spans 14 amino acids.

About this clonotype: One end of the junction is discordant with germline, which a read error may explain. J is TRBJ1-5 and V is TRBV10-3; tentatively, D is TRBD1 (5 bases). The CDR3 spans 13 residues. Germline CDR1 reads ENHRY; CDR2 reads SYGVKD. CDR3 sequence reads: CASSRGNNQLQHF. As DNA, the CDR3 is TGTGCCAGCTCCCGGGGGAACAATCAGCTCCAGCATTTT.

The chain joins TRBV10-2 to TRBJ2-7; 12 bases line up with TRBD2. The CDR3 covers 16 residues. Per germline, CDR1 WSHSY and CDR2 SAAADI. J gave up 6 bases and V 4 bases, and 10 bases lay outside the gene matches. The CDR3 here is CASSAGLAGPESEQYF. CDR3 coding DNA: TGCGCCAGCAGTGCCGGACTAGCGGGACCCGAGTCCGAGCAGTACTTC.

This clonotype has a count of ten or more. V usage is TRBV2 and J usage is TRBJ2-5; D unclear. V was trimmed by 4 bases and J by 4 bases, leaving 13 bases between them. The germline gives CDR1 SNHLY, CDR2 FYNNEI. The CDR3 runs 14 residues. CDR3 loop: CASSAGPVGETQYF. CDR3 nucleotides: TGTGCCAGCAGTGCGGGCCCTGTGGGAGAGACCCAGTACTTC.

Turning to this clonotype: This may come from a read error, since a much larger clone is one base off. This chain joins TRBV13 and TRBJ2-7; 10 bases fit TRBD2. Per the germline V gene, CDR1 is PRHDT and CDR2 is FYEKMQ (reference sequence). This CDR3 contains 15 residues. This CDR3 reads CASSFGLAGGYEKYF. The CDR3 nucleotides read TGTGCCAGCAGCTTCGGGTTAGCGGGAGGTTACGAGAAGTACTTC.

In this sample, this clonotype turned up many times. The chain combines TRBV7-9 with TRBJ2-5; D possibly corresponds to TRBD2 (6 bases). V lost 3 bases, J lost 3 bases, and 14 bases lay in between. Germline V gene lookup returns CDR1 SEHNR and CDR2 FQNEAQ (reference sequence). The CDR3 has 15 residues. The CDR3 loop reads CASSFWGVLEETQYF. The CDR3, as DNA: TGTGCCAGCAGCTTTTGGGGGGTCTTGGAAGAGACCCAGTACTTC.

Ten or more counts support this clonotype. The gene calls are TRBV7-2 and TRBJ2-7; D is possibly TRBD1 (6 bases). The CDR3 is made up of 16 amino acids. Trimming removed 2 bases at V and 5 bases at J, with 19 bases between. Germline V lookup: CDR1 SGHTA, CDR2 FQGNSA. The CDR3 nucleotides read TGTGCCAGCAGCTTATACGGACAGAGCCTGAATAACGAGCAGTACTTC. It encodes CASSLYGQSLNNEQYF. Together with reference TRBV7-2 and TRBJ2-7, the CDR3 gives the full variable domain: GAGVSQSPSNKVTEKGKDVELRCDPISGHTALYWYRQSLGQGLEFLIYFQGNSAPDKSGLPSDRFSAERTGGSVSTLTIQRTQQEDSAVYLCASSLYGQSLNNEQYFGPGTRLTVT.

This clonotype was recorded many times. The chain carries TRBV7-8 and TRBJ2-7, with 11 bases matching TRBD1. Germline V gene sequence: CDR1 SGHVS, CDR2 FQNEAQ. With 6 bases clipped from V and 6 bases from J, the junction kept 7 bases outside the gene matches. CDR3 length: 14 residues. In nucleotides, the CDR3 is TGTGCCAGCAGACCGGACAGGGGGCTTCTCGAGCAGTACTTC. It encodes CASRPDRGLLEQYF.